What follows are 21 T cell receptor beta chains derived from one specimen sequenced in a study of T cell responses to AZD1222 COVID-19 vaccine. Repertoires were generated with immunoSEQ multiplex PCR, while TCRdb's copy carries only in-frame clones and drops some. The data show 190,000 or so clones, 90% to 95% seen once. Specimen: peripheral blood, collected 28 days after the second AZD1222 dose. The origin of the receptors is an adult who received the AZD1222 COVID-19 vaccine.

CDR3 amino acids: CASSRGFAGELFF. CDR3 in DNA: TGTGCCAGCAGCCGCGGATTCGCCGGGGAGCTGTTTTTT. The rearrangement joins TRBV16 to TRBJ2-2; D unclear. The CDR3 is made up of 13 amino acids. Germline CDR1 KGHSY, CDR2 FQNENV. Deletions cut 4 bases from V and 6 bases from J, with 9 bases between.

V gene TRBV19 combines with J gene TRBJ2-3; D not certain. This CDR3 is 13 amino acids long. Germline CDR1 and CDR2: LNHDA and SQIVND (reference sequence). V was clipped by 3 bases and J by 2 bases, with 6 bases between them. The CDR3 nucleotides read TGTGCCAGTAGTATGATCTACACAGATACGCAGTATTTT. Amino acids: CASSMIYTDTQYF.

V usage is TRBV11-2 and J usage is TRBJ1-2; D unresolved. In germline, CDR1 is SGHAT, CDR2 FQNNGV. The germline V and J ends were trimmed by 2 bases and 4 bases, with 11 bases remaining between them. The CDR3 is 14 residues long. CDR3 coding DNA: TGTGCCAGCAGCTTAACTTCGGGTGGCTATGGCTACACCTTC. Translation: CASSLTSGGYGYTF.

The CDR3 nucleotides are TGTGCCAGCGGGAGACAGGGGGCGGGCGAGCAGTACTTC. Translated: CASGRQGAGEQYF. V usage is TRBV27 and J usage is TRBJ2-7, with 10 bases fitting TRBD1. CDR3 length: 13 amino acids. Trimming removed 8 bases from V and 6 bases from J; junction bases left unmatched: 7. Germline V CDR1 and CDR2: MNHEY, SMNVEV (reference sequence).

For the CDR3, the DNA is TGTGCCAGCGGGGCAGGGACAGGGTCACCAGATACGCAGTATTTT. Translation gives CASGAGTGSPDTQYF. This chain joins TRBV2 and TRBJ2-3; 9 bases line up with TRBD1. Germline lookup yields CDR1 SNHLY and CDR2 FYNNEI. The CDR3 is 15 residues long. Losses at the gene ends were 8 bases for V and 4 bases for J; bases not matched to a gene: 10.

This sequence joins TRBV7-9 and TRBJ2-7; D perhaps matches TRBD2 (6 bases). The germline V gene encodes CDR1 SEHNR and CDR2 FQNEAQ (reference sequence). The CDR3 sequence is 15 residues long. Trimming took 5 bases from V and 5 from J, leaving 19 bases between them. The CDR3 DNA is TGTGCCAGCAGCCTACTAGCCCCCGCTAGGGACGAGCAGTACTTC. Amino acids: CASSLLAPARDEQYF.

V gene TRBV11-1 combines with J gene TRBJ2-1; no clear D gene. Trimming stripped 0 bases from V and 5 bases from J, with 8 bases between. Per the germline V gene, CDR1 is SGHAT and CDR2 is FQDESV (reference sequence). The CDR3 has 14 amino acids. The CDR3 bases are TGTGCCAGCAGCTTAGCGACGCAGGACAATGAGCAGTTCTTC. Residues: CASSLATQDNEQFF.

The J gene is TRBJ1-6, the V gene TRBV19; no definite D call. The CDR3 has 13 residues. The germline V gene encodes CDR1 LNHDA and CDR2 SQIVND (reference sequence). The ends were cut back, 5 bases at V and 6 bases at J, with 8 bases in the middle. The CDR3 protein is CASSSDRNSPLHF. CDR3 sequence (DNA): TGTGCCAGTAGTTCGGACCGTAATTCACCCCTCCACTTT. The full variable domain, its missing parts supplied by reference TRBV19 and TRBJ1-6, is DGGITQSPKYLFRKEGQNVTLSCEQNLNHDAMYWYRQDPGQGLRLIYYSQIVNDFQKGDIAEGYSVSREKKESFPLTVTSAQKNPTAFYLCASSSDRNSPLHFGNGTRLTVT.

CDR3 in DNA: TGTGCCAGCAGCCAAGGGTTAGCCACCGGGGAGCTGTTTTTT. Translated: CASSQGLATGELFF. The J gene is TRBJ2-2, the V gene TRBV3-1 (or the pseudogene TRBV3-2); D remains unclear. CDR3 length equals 14 residues. V shed 1 base and J shed 4 bases, with 7 bases lying between them. Germline CDR1 is LGHDT and CDR2 is YNNKEL (reference sequence).

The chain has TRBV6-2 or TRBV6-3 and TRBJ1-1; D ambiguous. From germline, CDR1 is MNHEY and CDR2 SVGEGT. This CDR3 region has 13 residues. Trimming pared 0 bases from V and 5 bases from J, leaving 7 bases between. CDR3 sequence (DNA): TGTGCCAGCAGTTACTCGATTTGGACTGAAGCTTTCTTT. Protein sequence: CASSYSIWTEAFF.

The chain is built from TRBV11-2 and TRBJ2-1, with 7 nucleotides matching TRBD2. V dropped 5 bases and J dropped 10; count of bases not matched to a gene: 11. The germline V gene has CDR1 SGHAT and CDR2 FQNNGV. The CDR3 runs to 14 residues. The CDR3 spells CASSARIPGGEQFF. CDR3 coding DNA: TGTGCCAGCAGCGCCAGGATTCCGGGGGGAGAGCAGTTCTTC.

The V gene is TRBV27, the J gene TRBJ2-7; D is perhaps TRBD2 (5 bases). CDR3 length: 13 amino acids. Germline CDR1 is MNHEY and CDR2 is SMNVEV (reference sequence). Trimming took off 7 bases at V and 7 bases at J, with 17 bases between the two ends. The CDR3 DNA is TGTGCCAGCAAAGGAGGTCGGGATGGTGAGCAGTACTTC. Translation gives CASKGGRDGEQYF.

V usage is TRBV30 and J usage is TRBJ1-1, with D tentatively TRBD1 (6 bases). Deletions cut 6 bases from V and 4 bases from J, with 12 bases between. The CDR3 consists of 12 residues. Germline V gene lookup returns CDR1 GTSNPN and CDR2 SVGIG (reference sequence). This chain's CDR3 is CACNREGTEAFF. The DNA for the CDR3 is TGTGCCTGTAACAGGGAGGGCACTGAAGCTTTCTTT.

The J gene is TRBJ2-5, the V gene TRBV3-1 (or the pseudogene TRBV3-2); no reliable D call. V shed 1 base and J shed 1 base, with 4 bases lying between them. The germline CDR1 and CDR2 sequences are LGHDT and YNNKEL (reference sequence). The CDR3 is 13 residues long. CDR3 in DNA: TGTGCCAGCAGCCAAGTGGCCCAAGAGACCCAGTACTTC. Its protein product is CASSQVAQETQYF.

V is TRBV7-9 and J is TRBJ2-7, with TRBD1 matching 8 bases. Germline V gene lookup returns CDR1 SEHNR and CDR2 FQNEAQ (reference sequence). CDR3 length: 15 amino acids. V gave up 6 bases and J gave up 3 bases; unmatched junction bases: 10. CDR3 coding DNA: TGTGCCAGCAGTCCCCGGACAGGGTTCATCTACGAGCAGTACTTC. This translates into CASSPRTGFIYEQYF. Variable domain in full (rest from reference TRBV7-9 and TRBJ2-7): DTGVSQNPRHKITKRGQNVTFRCDPISEHNRLYWYRQTLGQGPEFLTYFQNEAQLEKSRLLSDRFSAERPKGSFSTLEIQRTEQGDSAMYLCASSPRTGFIYEQYFGPGTRLTVT.

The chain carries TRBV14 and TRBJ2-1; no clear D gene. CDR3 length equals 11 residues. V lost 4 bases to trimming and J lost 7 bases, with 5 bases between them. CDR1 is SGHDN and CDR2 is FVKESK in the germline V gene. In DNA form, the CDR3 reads TGTGCCAGCAGCCCTCGGAATGAGCAGTTCTTC. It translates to CASSPRNEQFF.

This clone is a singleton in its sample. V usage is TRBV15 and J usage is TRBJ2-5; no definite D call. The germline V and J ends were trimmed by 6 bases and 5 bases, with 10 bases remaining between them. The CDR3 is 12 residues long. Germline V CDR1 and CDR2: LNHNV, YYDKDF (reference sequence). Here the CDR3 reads CATSPTRETQYF. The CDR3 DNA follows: TGTGCCACCAGTCCGACCCGCGAGACCCAGTACTTC.

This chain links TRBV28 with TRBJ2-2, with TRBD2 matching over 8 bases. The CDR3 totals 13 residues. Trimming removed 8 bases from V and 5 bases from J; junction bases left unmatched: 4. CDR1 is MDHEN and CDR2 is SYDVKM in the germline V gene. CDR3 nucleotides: TGTGCCAGCCTAGCGGGTACGACCGGGGAGCTGTTTTTT. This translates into CASLAGTTGELFF.

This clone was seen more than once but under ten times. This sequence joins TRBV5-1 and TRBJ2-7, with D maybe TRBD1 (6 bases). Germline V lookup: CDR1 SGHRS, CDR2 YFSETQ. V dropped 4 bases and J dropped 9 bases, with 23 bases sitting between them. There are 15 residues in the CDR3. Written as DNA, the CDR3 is TGCGCCAGCAGCGGTACAGGGAATGGGGAAGAGGGGCAGTACTTC. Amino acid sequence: CASSGTGNGEEGQYF.

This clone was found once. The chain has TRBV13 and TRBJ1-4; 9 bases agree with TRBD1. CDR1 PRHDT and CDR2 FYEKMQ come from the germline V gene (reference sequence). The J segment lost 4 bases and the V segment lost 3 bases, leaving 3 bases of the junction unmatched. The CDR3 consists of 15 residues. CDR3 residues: CASSFWTGDNEKLFF. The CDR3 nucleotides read TGTGCCAGCAGCTTCTGGACAGGGGATAATGAAAAACTGTTTTTT.

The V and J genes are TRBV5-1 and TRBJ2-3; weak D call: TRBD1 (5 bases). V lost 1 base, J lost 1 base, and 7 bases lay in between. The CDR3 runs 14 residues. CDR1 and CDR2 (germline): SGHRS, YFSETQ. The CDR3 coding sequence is TGCGCCAGCAGCTTGACACAGGGCACAGATACGCAGTATTTT. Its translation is CASSLTQGTDTQYF.